This TCR beta chain comes out of a study of shared clonotypes between healthy human individuals. The J segment lost 2 bases and the V segment lost 3 bases, leaving 6 bases of the junction unmatched. This CDR3 spans 14 amino acids. Germline V gives CDR1 GTSNPN, CDR2 SVGIG (reference sequence). Using immunoSEQ multiplex PCR, the repertoire was profiled, and TCRdb retains in-frame clones only, with some absent. The sample comprises about 2.1 million clones, about 92% of which are singletons, and over 1.5% rests with the top ten. Selected positively for CCR7 and CD45RO-negative, naive CD8 cells excluded terminally differentiated effector memory CD45RA+ cells.

The TCR sequence derives from a man younger than 30 in good health. Some clones in this sample may be carry-over from other donors' samples. Material for sequencing was naive CD8+ T cells from PBMCs. This chain uses TRBV30 with TRBJ2-7; TRBD2 aligns across 8 bases. CDR3 sequence (DNA): TGTGCCTGGAGGGCCCTAGCGGGCACCTACGAGCAGTACTTC. This translates into CAWRALAGTYEQYF.